Listed below are T cell receptor beta chains from one sample, sequenced in a study of shared T cell receptors in the human thymus. TCRdb's copy holds only in-frame clones and misses some; the assay was immunoSEQ multiplex PCR. Of hundreds of thousands of clones detected, roughly 94% appear once; the ten largest clones hold roughly 0.02%. The source material was thymocytes. These receptors all stem from a human donor. Each CDR3 is given with its conserved first and last residue. Each record gives: clone size, D gene, J gene, V gene, CDR3 DNA, CDR3 protein. The D gene is left open where the match is weak. Only some rows state a clone size, as once, few, many or a class for expanded clones.

NA	TRBD1	TRBJ2-2	TRBV5-1	TGCGCCAGCAGCTTCAGGGGGTCGGTCACCGGGGAGCTGTTTTTT	CASSFRGSVTGELFF
NA	NA	TRBJ2-7	TRBV7-3	TGTGCCAGCAGCCCCCCAGAGCGGTCACGCTCCTACGAGCAGTACTTC	CASSPPERSRSYEQYF
NA	TRBD2	TRBJ2-1	TRBV2	TGTGCCAGCAGTGAAGCGCTCTGGGGGGGAAGTATATGGGAGCAGTTCTTC	CASSEALWGGSIWEQFF
NA	TRBD1	TRBJ2-5	TRBV2	TGTGCCAGCAGTGCGACCCAAGACAGGGGAAGAGGAGAGACCCAGTACTTC	CASSATQDRGRGETQYF
NA	TRBD2	TRBJ2-7	TRBV27	TGTGCCAGCAGCGAGACTAGCGGGATCCGGGGCCAGTACTTC	CASSETSGIRGQYF
NA	NA	TRBJ1-3	TRBV14	TGTGCCAGCAGCCAAGGAGCCGCAAGAAGGGACAATTCGCCTCGGGTTGGGAACACCATATATTTT	CASSQGAARRDNSPRVGNTIYF
NA	NA	TRBJ2-7	TRBV5-5	TGTGCCAGCAGCTTGTCCAGGTGGTCCGAGCAGTACTTC	CASSLSRWSEQYF
once	TRBD2	TRBJ2-1	TRBV19	TGTGCCAGTAGTACCAGCGGGAGGTACAATGAGCAGTTCTTC	CASSTSGRYNEQFF
NA	TRBD1	TRBJ2-7	TRBV28	TGTGCCAGCAGTTGCAACCAGACGGACAGGCGTTGCGGTTTGGGCGAGCAGTACTTC	CASSCNQTDRRCGLGEQYF
NA	TRBD2	TRBJ2-1	TRBV6-1	TGTGCCAGCAGTGACCAAGGACTAGCGGGATTCAATGAGCAGTTCTTC	CASSDQGLAGFNEQFF
NA	NA	TRBJ2-1	TRBV19	TGTGCCAGTAATCCCAGGGAAGGTGAGCAGTTCTTC	CASNPREGEQFF
NA	NA	TRBJ2-1	TRBV13	TGTGCCAGCAGCCAGCCCCCCTTACCGAGCGGCACCTACAATGAGCAGTTCTTC	CASSQPPLPSGTYNEQFF
NA	NA	TRBJ2-5	TRBV28	TGTGCCAGCAGCTGGAAAGAGACCCAGTACTTC	CASSWKETQYF
NA	NA	TRBJ1-3	TRBV7-9	TGTGCCAGCAGCTTAGTATCCGGGGAAAACACCATATATTTT	CASSLVSGENTIYF
NA	TRBD1	TRBJ1-5	TRBV5-5	TGTGCCAGCAGCTTAAGGACAGGGAGCAATCAGCCCCAGCATTTT	CASSLRTGSNQPQHF
NA	NA	TRBJ1-3	TRBV25-1	TGTGCCAGCAGTGAATCGGCAGCCTCTGGAAACACCATATATTTT	CASSESAASGNTIYF
NA	NA	TRBJ1-5	TRBV15	TGTGCCACCAGCAGAACGGGACCGATCAATCAGCCCCAGCATTTT	CATSRTGPINQPQHF
NA	NA	TRBJ2-7	TRBV14	TGTGCCAGCAGCCCGGCGGAGAGGGACGAGCAGTACTTC	CASSPAERDEQYF
NA	NA	TRBJ1-2	TRBV29-1	TGCAGCGTTGTAGCAGGGGCCTTCCCCAACTATGGCTACACCTTC	CSVVAGAFPNYGYTF
NA	TRBD2	TRBJ2-1	TRBV19	TGTGCCAGTAGTATAGGGGGAGGACTAGCGGGAGAGGCTGAGCAGTTCTTC	CASSIGGGLAGEAEQFF
NA	NA	TRBJ2-4	TRBV4-1	TGCGCCAGCAGCCAAGGGGTCTTCCGGGACTGGGAAAACATTCAGTACTTC	CASSQGVFRDWENIQYF
few	NA	TRBJ2-3	TRBV5-1	TGCGCCAGCAGCTTGAGCACAGATACGCAGTATTTT	CASSLSTDTQYF
NA	NA	TRBJ1-1	TRBV5-6	TGTGCCAGCAGCAACACCGCTAGGGCACGGATGAACACTGAAGCTTTCTTT	CASSNTARARMNTEAFF
NA	NA	TRBJ1-2	TRBV7-2	TGTGCCAGCAGCTTAGAATTAGGGGTAAACTATGGCTACACCTTC	CASSLELGVNYGYTF
NA	NA	TRBJ2-1	TRBV28	TGTGCCAGCAGTTTATCAGGGTCCCCCTACAATGAGCAGTTCTTC	CASSLSGSPYNEQFF
NA	NA	TRBJ2-3	TRBV28	TGTGCCAGCAGTCCCTCCCCCCCTAGCACAGATACGCAGTATTTT	CASSPSPPSTDTQYF
NA	NA	TRBJ2-5	TRBV18	TGTGCCAGCTCACCACCGGGAGCCGGGGCTGTCCAAGAGACCCAGTACTTC	CASSPPGAGAVQETQYF